Listed here are 3 T cell receptor beta chains from one sample, sequenced in a study of shared clonotypes between healthy human individuals. This table comes from immunoSEQ multiplex PCR, and its TCRdb copy is limited to in-frame clones, with some not included. The sample carries about 450,000 clones, more than 75% recorded once. The specimen was PBMCs. These TCRs come from a middle-aged woman in good health. Some clones in this sample may be carry-over from other donors' samples.

The chain is built from TRBV28 and TRBJ2-1, with unresolved D. This CDR3 comprises 14 residues. The germline CDR1 and CDR2 sequences are MDHEN and SYDVKM. Between the trimmed V and J ends, which lost 6 bases and 3 bases, there was a span of 12 bases. This chain's CDR3 is CASRPPDGYNEQFF. In DNA, the CDR3 is TGTGCCAGCAGACCACCCGATGGCTACAATGAGCAGTTCTTC.

The V gene is TRBV7-6, the J gene TRBJ2-3; D is ambiguous. The V and J ends lost 0 bases and 2 bases respectively, with 6 bases between them. The CDR3 has 14 amino acids. From germline, CDR1 is SGHVS and CDR2 FNYEAQ. The CDR3 DNA sequence: TGTGCCAGCAGCTTAGCCAGTAACACAGATACGCAGTATTTT. This sequence encodes CASSLASNTDTQYF.

J is TRBJ2-1 and V is TRBV12-5, with TRBD2 identical over 11 bases. The J segment lost 8 bases and the V segment lost 2 bases, leaving 5 bases of the junction unmatched. This CDR3 comprises 15 residues. Germline V lookup: CDR1 LGHNT, CDR2 FRNRAP. For the CDR3, the DNA is TGTGCTAGTGGTTTGCTAGCGGGAGGTCTCTATGAGCAGTTCTTC. As protein: CASGLLAGGLYEQFF.